These T cell receptor beta chains were read from a single sample in a study of blood T cells in healthy people across ages. TCRdb re-called the 5' RACE reads through MiXCR, storing one row per CDR3 protein. The sample carries 870,000 or so distinct CDR3 sequences, 29% recorded once. The sample consisted of blood. The receptors shown here come from an elderly woman in good health. Both conserved end residues are part of each CDR3. A D gene is named only where the DNA matches it firmly. Clone size is shown for a subset of rows, as once, few, many or a class of expanded clone.

CDR3 DNA	CDR3 protein	clone size	D gene	V gene	J gene
TGCAGCGTTGCGAACCCCACAGATACGCAGTATTTT	CSVANPTDTQYF	few	NA	TRBV29-1	TRBJ2-3
TGCAGCGTTGTTCTGACCCAAGTGGGCACTATAAATGAGCAGTTCTTC	CSVVLTQVGTINEQFF	NA	NA	TRBV29-1	TRBJ2-1
TGTGCCACTCGCAAAGGGACAGCCACCGGGGAGCTGTTTTTT	CATRKGTATGELFF	NA	TRBD1	TRBV6-2/TRBV6-3	TRBJ2-2
TGTGCCAGCAGTTACACCGGCCGTCTAACTAATGAAAAACTGTTTTTT	CASSYTGRLTNEKLFF	few	NA	TRBV12-3/TRBV12-4	TRBJ1-4
TGCGCCAGCAGCCAAGGGGACAGGGACCAAGAGACCCAGTACTTC	CASSQGDRDQETQYF	once	TRBD1	TRBV4-3	TRBJ2-5
TGTGCCAGCAGCCCTGGACAGTCAACAACCTACGAGCAGTACTTC	CASSPGQSTTYEQYF	many	NA	TRBV5-5	TRBJ2-7
TGCAGCACATTGGGACGTGCCTACGAGCAGTACTTC	CSTLGRAYEQYF	NA	NA	TRBV29-1	TRBJ2-7
TGTGCCAGCAGTTACTCGAGTACATCGGGTGAGCAGTTCTTC	CASSYSSTSGEQFF	NA	NA	TRBV6-2/TRBV6-3	TRBJ2-1
TGTGCCAGCAGCTTAAACCAGGCCAGGGTCTATGGCTACACCTTC	CASSLNQARVYGYTF	NA	NA	TRBV7-2	TRBJ1-2
TGCGCCAGCAGCTTGTTCGCCCAGCAAGAGGCCCAGTACTTC	CASSLFAQQEAQYF	NA	NA	TRBV5-1	TRBJ2-5
TGCAGTGCTAGTTCAGGAATCGATTCACCCCTCCACTTT	CSASSGIDSPLHF	many	NA	TRBV20-1	TRBJ1-6
TGTGCCAGCAGCTTCGGTGGAACTGGGACTGGCACTGAAGCTTTCTTT	CASSFGGTGTGTEAFF	many	NA	TRBV7-9	TRBJ1-1
TGTGCCACCGGAGCGGGGGCCACCTACGAGCAGTACTTC	CATGAGATYEQYF	NA	TRBD2	TRBV7-9	TRBJ2-7
TGTGCCAGCTCACCACCGTCCCAAGGGACAGGTGGACAGTTCTTC	CASSPPSQGTGGQFF	many	TRBD1	TRBV18	TRBJ2-1
TGTGCCAGCAGTGGGGGACTTCTCCCCGGAAGCACAGATACGCAGTATTTT	CASSGGLLPGSTDTQYF	NA	NA	TRBV7-2	TRBJ2-3
TGTGCCAGCCAACTCTACAGGGCGCGGGGGCAGCCCCAGCATTTT	CASQLYRARGQPQHF	NA	NA	TRBV28	TRBJ1-5
TGCGCCAGCAGCCTGACGGGTTTTGACTATGGCTACACCTTC	CASSLTGFDYGYTF	NA	NA	TRBV5-1	TRBJ1-2
TGTGCCAGCAGTTCACAACTGGGACTATTTGCCTACAATGAGCAGTTCTTC	CASSSQLGLFAYNEQFF	few	TRBD2	TRBV5-5	TRBJ2-1
TGTGCCAGCAGTTACTCGAACGGAGGGTCCTATAATTCACCCCTCCACTTT	CASSYSNGGSYNSPLHF	many	NA	TRBV6-5	TRBJ1-6
TGCGCCAGCAGCCCCGGGACAGGGGGTTATGGCTACACCTTC	CASSPGTGGYGYTF	many	TRBD1	TRBV4-1	TRBJ1-2
TGTGCCAGCAGCCCCACAACAGGGGTGGGTGGCTACACCTTC	CASSPTTGVGGYTF	many	TRBD1	TRBV7-2	TRBJ1-2
TGCAGGGTACTTAGACACTCGGGAGGGGAGACCCAGTACTTC	CRVLRHSGGETQYF	many	TRBD2	TRBV20-1	TRBJ2-5
TGTGCCAGCAGCTTTGACAGGGGAACTTACGAGCAGTACTTC	CASSFDRGTYEQYF	many	TRBD1	TRBV7-2	TRBJ2-7
TGTGCCAGCAACCACTTCCGCTGTCAAGTCCAGTACTTC	CASNHFRCQVQYF	few	NA	TRBV21-1	TRBJ2-7
TGTGCCAGCAGTCCCCCCCAGTACTTC	CASSPPQYF	many	NA	TRBV28	TRBJ2-7
TGCAGCGTCTCCCCCGGACAGGGGGGCACAGATACGCAGTATTTT	CSVSPGQGGTDTQYF	many	TRBD1	TRBV29-1	TRBJ2-3
TGTGCCATCCGACAGGGGGAGAGGTCCTATAATTCACCCCTCCACTTT	CAIRQGERSYNSPLHF	few	TRBD1	TRBV6-2/TRBV6-3	TRBJ1-6
TGTGCCCGGAGAGGGACTGTCCAAGAGACCCAGTACTTC	CARRGTVQETQYF	NA	NA	TRBV30	TRBJ2-5
TGTGCCAGCAGCTCCGTTTGGGGCCGCTCCTACAATGAGCAGTTCTTC	CASSSVWGRSYNEQFF	NA	NA	TRBV7-2	TRBJ2-1
TGTGCCAGCAGCTCCCCCAGGGCCTTTGGCTACACCTTC	CASSSPRAFGYTF	NA	NA	TRBV7-9	TRBJ1-2
TGTGCCAGCAGTTACTCGATGCGGGGGGGTATGGAGACCCAGTACTTC	CASSYSMRGGMETQYF	many	TRBD2	TRBV6-6	TRBJ2-5
TGCAGTGCTAGAGGGGAAAGGACAGGGATCTACGAGCGGTACTTC	CSARGERTGIYERYF	many	TRBD1	TRBV20-1	TRBJ2-7
TGTGCCAGCAGCCTAGGACGTAGCTTGGGTTTGACTTTC	CASSLGRSLGLTF	NA	NA	TRBV14	TRBJ2-6
TGTGCCTGGAATAGGGGTGTAGGTAACTATGGCTACACCTTC	CAWNRGVGNYGYTF	NA	NA	TRBV30	TRBJ1-2
TGTGCCAGCAGCTTAACAGGGCTAGACTATGGCTACACCTTC	CASSLTGLDYGYTF	NA	NA	TRBV2	TRBJ1-2
TGTGCCAGCAGCGTGAACTACGAGCAGTACTTC	CASSVNYEQYF	many	NA	TRBV5-6	TRBJ2-7
TGTGCCAGCAGTGAATCAGGGCTTACCTACAATGAGCAGTTCTTC	CASSESGLTYNEQFF	many	NA	TRBV25-1	TRBJ2-1
TGTGCCAGCGCGCAAACCCCACCTGTCAATGAGCAGTTCTTC	CASAQTPPVNEQFF	many	NA	TRBV27	TRBJ2-1
TGTGCCAGCAGTCCTAACAGGGCGGGGGGCACAGATACGCAGTATTTT	CASSPNRAGGTDTQYF	once	NA	TRBV12-3/TRBV12-4	TRBJ2-3
TGTGCCAGCAGTAAGCGACTCCTCTCCTACGAGCAGTACTTC	CASSKRLLSYEQYF	many	NA	TRBV6-2/TRBV6-3	TRBJ2-7
TGCAGCGTTGAAACCGTAACGGAGGAAAAACTGTTTTTT	CSVETVTEEKLFF	many	NA	TRBV29-1	TRBJ1-4
TGTGCCAGCAGCTTAGGCGGGTCCATGTATGGCTACACCTTC	CASSLGGSMYGYTF	few	NA	TRBV7-2	TRBJ1-2
TGTGCCAGCAGCTCCGGACTAGCGGGGGGGCAAGGTACGCAGTATTTT	CASSSGLAGGQGTQYF	many	TRBD2	TRBV7-2	TRBJ2-3